The rows below give T cell receptor beta chains drawn from one sample of a study of blood T cell repertoires in COVID-19. The assay was immunoSEQ multiplex PCR, and TCRdb's table has in-frame clones only and misses some. The table lists about 140,000 clones, more than 80% of them singletons. Sequenced sample: peripheral blood. These receptors came from a woman aged 60-70 years with active COVID-19. Both conserved end residues are part of each CDR3. A D gene is named only where the DNA matches it firmly. Only some rows state a clone size, as once, few, many or a class for expanded clones.

d_gene | abundance | j_gene | v_gene | CDR3aa | CDR3nt
. | . | TRBJ2-5 | TRBV5-1 | CASSLEPEGPGTQYF | TGCGCCAGCAGCTTGGAACCAGAGGGTCCGGGGACCCAGTACTTC
TRBD1 | . | TRBJ2-5 | TRBV7-9 | CASSPGTGGPETQYF | TGTGCCAGCAGCCCCGGGACAGGGGGTCCAGAGACCCAGTACTTC
TRBD1 | once | TRBJ2-7 | TRBV2 | CASSVIGTGGPYEQYF | TGTGCCAGCAGTGTTATAGGGACAGGGGGTCCTTACGAGCAGTACTTC
. | . | TRBJ1-3 | TRBV6-5 | CASGGRGNTIYF | TGTGCCAGCGGAGGCCGTGGAAACACCATATATTTT
. | once | TRBJ2-1 | TRBV7-6 | CASSPLVGSYNEQFF | TGTGCCAGCAGCCCCCTAGTCGGTTCCTACAATGAGCAGTTCTTC
. | . | TRBJ1-4 | TRBV25-1 | CASSEYWTVNEKLFF | TGTGCCAGCAGTGAATATTGGACAGTTAATGAAAAACTGTTTTTT
. | . | TRBJ2-1 | TRBV5-4 | CASSSISATYNEQFF | TGTGCCAGCAGCTCCATCTCCGCGACCTACAATGAGCAGTTCTTC
. | . | TRBJ2-7 | TRBV18 | CASSPTQGEGEQYF | TGTGCCAGCTCACCAACACAGGGGGAGGGAGAGCAGTACTTC
TRBD2 | . | TRBJ2-2 | TRBV5-1 | CASSLALGTRIPGELFF | TGCGCCAGCAGCTTGGCCTTAGGGACTAGAATCCCCGGGGAGCTGTTTTTT
. | few | TRBJ1-1 | TRBV5-6 | CASSRLEDTEAFF | TGTGCCAGCAGCCGCCTTGAGGACACTGAAGCTTTCTTT
TRBD2 | few | TRBJ2-3 | TRBV7-2 | CASRLGLAGVDTQYF | TGTGCCAGCAGACTAGGACTAGCGGGAGTAGATACGCAGTATTTT
TRBD1 | . | TRBJ2-2 | TRBV5-1 | CASSVSGTGVYTGELFF | TGCGCCAGCAGCGTCTCCGGGACAGGGGTCTACACCGGGGAGCTGTTTTTT
TRBD1 | . | TRBJ2-5 | TRBV5-6 | CASSLTGDRETQYF | TGTGCCAGCAGCTTAACAGGGGATCGGGAGACCCAGTACTTC
. | . | TRBJ2-3 | TRBV7-2 | CASSPSGGTDTQYF | TGTGCCAGCAGCCCTTCAGGGGGCACAGATACGCAGTATTTT
. | . | TRBJ2-1 | TRBV6-5 | CASRIADSSYNEQFF | TGTGCCAGCAGGATAGCGGATAGCTCCTACAATGAGCAGTTCTTC
TRBD2 | once | TRBJ2-1 | TRBV3-1/TRBV3-2 | CASSLKGGLAGEGQFF | TGTGCCAGCAGCCTCAAGGGTGGACTAGCGGGAGAAGGGCAGTTCTTC
TRBD1 | . | TRBJ2-1 | TRBV5-1 | CASSLAPGQGKEQFF | TGCGCCAGCAGCTTGGCCCCGGGACAGGGTAAAGAGCAGTTCTTC
. | . | TRBJ1-6 | TRBV2 | CASSEERRWNSPLHF | TGTGCCAGCAGTGAAGAGCGGCGCTGGAATTCACCCCTCCACTTT
TRBD2 | . | TRBJ2-7 | TRBV27 | CASTPLRLAGGRRDEQYF | TGTGCCAGCACCCCCCTTAGACTAGCGGGAGGAAGGAGGGACGAGCAGTACTTC
TRBD1 | . | TRBJ2-5 | TRBV7-2 | CASIKTGGFETQYF | TGTGCCAGCATCAAGACAGGGGGGTTCGAGACCCAGTACTTC
. | once | TRBJ2-6 | TRBV28 | CASSVSQGRSGANVLTF | TGTGCCAGCAGTGTCTCACAGGGTCGCTCTGGGGCCAACGTCCTGACTTTC
. | . | TRBJ1-6 | TRBV5-4 | CASSLSGAGSPLHF | TGTGCCAGCAGCTTGTCAGGGGCCGGTTCACCCCTCCACTTT
TRBD2 | . | TRBJ2-1 | TRBV4-1 | CASSQAGAGVRNEQFF | TGCGCCAGCAGCCAAGCCGGGGCGGGAGTTCGGAATGAGCAGTTCTTC
. | . | TRBJ2-3 | TRBV6-6 | CASSPRGAGGHTDTQYF | TGTGCCAGCAGTCCACGGGGGGCTGGAGGCCACACAGATACGCAGTATTTT
. | . | TRBJ1-5 | TRBV30 | CAWSRGSANQPQHF | TGTGCCTGGAGTCGGGGTTCAGCAAATCAGCCCCAGCATTTT
TRBD1 | . | TRBJ1-2 | TRBV5-4 | CASSRTGTGPLYGYTF | TGTGCCAGCAGTCGTACCGGGACAGGCCCACTCTATGGCTACACCTTC
. | . | TRBJ1-3 | TRBV11-2 | CASSPRRGPLSGNTIYF | TGTGCCAGCAGCCCCAGGCGGGGCCCCCTCTCTGGAAACACCATATATTTT
TRBD2 | . | TRBJ2-1 | TRBV24-1 | CANRGTSGVNEQFF | TGTGCCAACCGGGGGACTAGCGGAGTCAATGAGCAGTTCTTC
TRBD2 | . | TRBJ2-1 | TRBV5-8 | CASSRSRKLAGARGEQFF | TGTGCCAGCAGCCGATCAAGAAAACTAGCGGGGGCGCGAGGTGAGCAGTTCTTC
TRBD1 | . | TRBJ2-4 | TRBV5-6 | CASSFPTGGNIQYF | TGTGCCAGCAGCTTCCCGACAGGGGGAAACATTCAGTACTTC
. | . | TRBJ1-1 | TRBV10-3 | CATQGGTEAFF | TGTGCCACCCAAGGGGGCACTGAAGCTTTCTTT
TRBD2 | . | TRBJ2-7 | TRBV9 | CASSVAASGPSYEQYF | TGTGCCAGCAGCGTAGCGGCTAGCGGGCCCTCCTACGAGCAGTACTTC
TRBD2 | . | TRBJ2-3 | TRBV20-1 | CSASVTSGWTDTQYF | TGCAGTGCTAGTGTGACTAGCGGCTGGACAGATACGCAGTATTTT
. | . | TRBJ2-7 | TRBV12-3/TRBV12-4 | CASSLNRYEQYF | TGTGCCAGCAGTTTAAACCGGTACGAGCAGTACTTC
TRBD2 | . | TRBJ2-5 | TRBV6-5 | CASFLAGDQETQYF | TGTGCCAGCTTCCTAGCGGGTGACCAAGAGACCCAGTACTTC
TRBD1 | . | TRBJ1-1 | TRBV28 | CASSLGQRNTEAFF | TGTGCCAGCAGTTTGGGACAGAGGAACACTGAAGCTTTCTTT
. | . | TRBJ1-1 | TRBV27 | CASSPPRRTERAFF | TGTGCCAGCAGTCCCCCCCGACGGACAGAGAGAGCTTTCTTT
TRBD1 | . | TRBJ2-7 | TRBV24-1 | CATTPRTGVYEQYF | TGTGCCACCACCCCTCGGACAGGGGTCTACGAGCAGTACTTC
. | . | TRBJ2-5 | TRBV7-9 | CASRGVGPARETQYF | TGTGCCAGCAGAGGGGTCGGGCCAGCTAGGGAGACCCAGTACTTC
. | . | TRBJ2-1 | TRBV6-1 | CASSDSPRVSYNEQFF | TGTGCCAGCAGTGATTCCCCGAGGGTATCCTACAATGAGCAGTTCTTC
TRBD1 | . | TRBJ2-4 | TRBV27 | CASSRTGGQNIQYF | TGTGCCAGCAGCAGGACAGGGGGCCAAAACATTCAGTACTTC
. | . | TRBJ1-1 | TRBV28 | CASSLPREVAEAFF | TGTGCCAGCAGTTTACCAAGGGAGGTCGCTGAAGCTTTCTTT
. | . | TRBJ2-2 | TRBV5-4 | CASSFTKGELFF | TGTGCCAGCAGCTTCACAAAGGGGGAGCTGTTTTTT
. | . | TRBJ2-2 | TRBV19 | CASSTTPWRGEGITWELFF | TGTGCCAGTAGTACCACCCCATGGAGGGGAGAGGGCATTACCTGGGAGCTGTTTTTT
TRBD2 | . | TRBJ2-7 | TRBV19 | CASTPRRGGRASEQYF | TGTGCCAGTACCCCACGTCGCGGCGGGAGGGCCAGTGAGCAGTACTTC